Shown below are 12 T cell receptor beta chains from a single sample sequenced in a study of shared clonotypes between healthy human individuals (TCRdb year 2020). For the CD8 naive samples, CD45RO-negative cells were positively selected for CCR7, yielding a CD45RA+CCR7+ population from which TemRA cells were excluded. Library construction relied on the immunoSEQ multiplex PCR assay. Entries here come from immuneACCESS through TCRdb and include only in-frame sequences with V and J called. Some clones fail to appear in such tables; in the studies checked, an unresolved V gene covers under half of the shortfall, and the cause of the remainder is unknown. The sample data list about 2.1 million clones, and 90% to 95% of these were observed just once. The top ten constitute around 1.7% of the sample. The sample consisted of naive CD8+ T cells from PBMCs. Per the publication, the cell subset or site label means: CD45RA+CCR7+. The receptor source for this set is a young man in good health. Some clones in this sample may be carry-over from other donors' samples.

J is TRBJ1-2 and V is TRBV10-3; D remains ambiguous. Deletions cut 3 bases from V and 0 bases from J, with 11 bases between. Germline-derived CDR1 and CDR2 are ENHRY and SYGVKD. The CDR3 has 15 amino acids. The CDR3 sequence: CAISEWEEANYGYTF. The CDR3 DNA is TGTGCCATCAGTGAATGGGAGGAGGCTAACTATGGCTACACCTTC.

Only one count was recorded for this clone. V usage is TRBV14 and J usage is TRBJ1-1; a possible D gene is TRBD1 (5 bases). The V gene lost 5 bases and the J gene lost 0 bases, with 13 bases spanning the gap. From germline, CDR1 is SGHDN and CDR2 FVKESK. This CDR3 has 15 residues. DNA of the CDR3: TGTGCCAGCAGCATGGGGCGAAGGGTGAACACTGAAGCTTTCTTT. Amino acids: CASSMGRRVNTEAFF.

The chain links TRBV9 to TRBJ1-3; TRBD1 matches at 7 bases. This CDR3 region has 14 residues. V was pared by 4 bases and J by 4 bases, with 5 bases of the junction left unmatched. Germline V CDR1 and CDR2: SGDLS, YYNGEE. The CDR3 loop is CASSTQGSGNTIYF. The DNA of the CDR3 is TGTGCCAGCAGCACACAGGGGAGCGGAAACACCATATATTTT.

As concerns this clone: At the DNA level, this CDR3 is encoded by other sequences in the same sample as well. The chain combines TRBV9 with TRBJ2-7; 7 bases are shared with TRBD2. Germline assignment: CDR1 SGDLS and CDR2 YYNGEE. The trim removed 2 bases at V and 4 bases at J, leaving 6 bases unmatched. The CDR3 contains 14 residues. The CDR3 sequence: CASSVGSGPYEQYF. CDR3 sequence (DNA): TGTGCCAGCAGCGTGGGTAGCGGGCCGTACGAGCAGTACTTC.

The gene calls are TRBV6-5 and TRBJ1-1, with D possibly matching TRBD1 (6 bases). The CDR3 is 16 residues long. Germline CDR1 is MNHEY and CDR2 is SVGAGI. Trimming removed 1 base from V and 1 base from J, with 13 bases in between. CDR3 region: CASSYWGPTGNTEAFF. CDR3 coding DNA: TGTGCCAGCAGTTACTGGGGCCCGACAGGGAACACTGAAGCTTTCTTT.

V is TRBV27 and J is TRBJ2-3; 9 nucleotides align to TRBD2. The J segment lost 3 bases and the V segment lost 8 bases, leaving 9 bases of the junction unmatched. Germline V gene data show CDR1 as MNHEY and CDR2 as SMNVEV (reference sequence). This CDR3 contains 15 residues. The CDR3 loop is CASGRGGGGTDTQYF. DNA for the CDR3: TGTGCCAGCGGTAGGGGCGGGGGGGGGACAGATACGCAGTATTTT.

This clone has a single count. The chain combines TRBV27 with TRBJ1-2, with a weak D call TRBD1 (6 bases). V lost 4 bases and J 8 bases, leaving 26 bases between the germline ends. Per germline, CDR1 MNHEY and CDR2 SMNVEV (reference sequence). This CDR3 spans 17 amino acids. The CDR3 sequence is CASSCFKADRSCYGYTF. The CDR3 coding sequence is TGTGCCAGCAGTTGCTTTAAAGCCGACAGGAGTTGCTACGGCTACACCTTC.

The rearrangement links TRBV11-2 to TRBJ1-1; D gene unclear. From germline, CDR1 is SGHAT and CDR2 FQNNGV. The CDR3 sequence is 15 residues long. With 4 bases removed from V and 10 bases from J, the gap between germline ends came to 22 bases. CDR3 in DNA: TGTGCCAGCAGCTCAACCGTAGGCCGTGGTGAGAGAGCTTTCTTT. It codes for CASSSTVGRGERAFF. Full variable domain (remainder filled in from reference TRBV11-2 and TRBJ1-1): EAGVAQSPRYKIIEKRQSVAFWCNPISGHATLYWYQQILGQGPKLLIQFQNNGVVDDSQLPKDRFSAERLKGVDSTLKIQPAKLEDSAVYLCASSSTVGRGERAFFGQGTRLTVV.

This chain links TRBV10-3 with TRBJ2-6, with D unclear. The germline CDR1 and CDR2 sequences are ENHRY and SYGVKD. Trimming removed 3 bases from V and 2 bases from J, with 5 bases in between. This CDR3 is 14 amino acids long. CDR3 residues: CAISDGTGANVLTF. The CDR3 DNA reads as TGTGCCATCAGTGACGGTACTGGGGCCAACGTCCTGACTTTC.

As concerns this clone: Within the sample, other DNA sequences also encode this same CDR3. The rearrangement links TRBV28 to TRBJ2-7, with unresolved D. Germline CDR1 MDHEN, CDR2 SYDVKM. V shed 5 bases and J shed 4 bases, with 9 bases lying between them. This CDR3 has 12 residues. The CDR3 sequence is CASSPPAYEQYF. CDR3 nucleotide sequence: TGTGCCAGCAGTCCCCCAGCGTACGAGCAGTACTTC.

The chain links TRBV7-7 to TRBJ2-7; D is unresolved. The CDR3 sequence is 14 residues long. Looked up from germline, CDR1 is SSHAT and CDR2 is FNYEAQ (reference sequence). The ends were cut back, 0 bases at V and 4 bases at J, with 10 bases in the middle. CDR3 sequence reads: CASSLAPRGYEQYF. CDR3 in DNA: TGTGCCAGCAGCTTAGCCCCACGTGGATACGAGCAGTACTTC.

A word on this clone: This sample also contains other DNA sequences that code for the same CDR3. The chain carries TRBV9 and TRBJ2-1; 11 nucleotides align to TRBD2. This CDR3 region has 15 residues. CDR1 and CDR2 from the germline V gene are SGDLS and YYNGEE. Trimming removed 4 bases from V and 6 bases from J; junction bases left unmatched: 6. In DNA, the CDR3 is TGTGCCAGCAGCCTTAGCGGGAGGGCCGTCAATGAGCAGTTCTTC. Protein: CASSLSGRAVNEQFF.